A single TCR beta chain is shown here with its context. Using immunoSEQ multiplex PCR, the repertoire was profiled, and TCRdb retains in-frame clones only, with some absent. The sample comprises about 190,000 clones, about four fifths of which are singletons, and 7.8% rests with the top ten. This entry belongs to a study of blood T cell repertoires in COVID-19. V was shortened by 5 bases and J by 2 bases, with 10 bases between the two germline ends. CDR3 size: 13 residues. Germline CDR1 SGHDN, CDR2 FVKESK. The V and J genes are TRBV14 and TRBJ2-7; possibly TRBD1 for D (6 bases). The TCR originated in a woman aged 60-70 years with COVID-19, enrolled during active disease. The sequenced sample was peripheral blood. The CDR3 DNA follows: TGTGCCAGCAGCGCTGGACAGACCTACGAGCAGTACTTC. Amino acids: CASSAGQTYEQYF.